This T cell receptor (beta chain) was captured by sequencing in a study of T cells in localized non-small cell lung cancer. Overall study results and limits: Because only a single region of the tumor was sequenced, heterogeneity remains possible.

Notes on this clone: Its specificity is not known.

Germline CDR1 and CDR2: GTSNPN and SVGIG (reference sequence). This CDR3 spans 14 amino acids. The trim removed 7 bases at V and 2 bases at J, leaving 9 bases unmatched. Sequencing was performed with immunoSEQ multiplex PCR; in TCRdb, only in-frame clones are kept and a portion is missing. The table includes thousands of clones, roughly 25% detected once. This chain joins TRBV30 and TRBJ2-3, with 7 bases that match TRBD2. The specimen was normal lung tissue next to the tumor, collected before any cancer treatment. The receptor was derived from a woman aged 40-75 years with stage I lung adenocarcinoma. CDR3 nucleotide sequence: TGTGCCTCGGGACTATTCGACTCCACAGATACGCAGTATTTT. Amino acids: CASGLFDSTDTQYF.